The T cell receptor (beta chain) under discussion was sequenced for a study of cytomegalovirus exposure and HLA in healthy donors. Study outcomes and limitations: Sequences of the TCR beta chain were said to predict the HLA-A and HLA-B alleles of most subjects accurately. Researchers counted 164 TCR beta chains as cytomegalovirus-associated.

13 Jbeta primers and 60 Vbeta primers were used for the PCR. Original handling: Per a later analysis, the number of unique TCR beta chains was around 79 million, of which about 11 million were shared. The method was immunoSEQ multiplex PCR; TCRdb's version includes in-frame clones alone and lacks a portion of them. That table is the source of V, J and clone size, and D and trimming were worked out from the DNA. Among more than 95,000 clones listed, 64% were seen once. Germline CDR1 LGHNA, CDR2 YNFKEQ. The CDR3 runs to 17 residues. The V and J ends lost 3 bases and 7 bases, in that order; junction bases with no gene match: 12. In regard to this clone: Its antigen is currently unknown.

Sequenced material: PBMCs. The rearrangement joins TRBV4-2 to TRBJ1-4; 9 bases align to TRBD1. This receptor was identified in a man in his sixties in good health and CMV-seronegative. CDR3 DNA: TGTGCCAGCAGCCACCCGAAACCGGGACAGGGATCTGAAAAACTGTTTTTT. Translating it yields CASSHPKPGQGSEKLFF.